The rows below give T cell receptor beta chains drawn from one sample of a study of T cell clonotyping in hematopoietic cell transplantation. Some clones are missing from TCRdb's copy, which holds only in-frame ones; the method was immunoSEQ multiplex PCR. The sample has some 36,000 clones; around 95% are singletons. The sequencing here drew on peripheral blood mononuclear cells, taken before stem cell transplant. The receptors derive from a man aged 35 to 55 with chronic myeloid leukemia. Some clones in this sample may be carry-over from other donors' samples. The CDR3 runs from the conserved cysteine through the conserved F or W. Each record gives: V gene, D gene, clone size, J gene, CDR3 DNA, CDR3 protein. The D gene is left open where the match is weak. Only part of the rows carry a size: once, few, many, or a class if the clone is expanded.

TRBV6-1	TRBD1	NA	TRBJ1-2	TGTGCCAGCAAGGACAGGGACGGTTATGGCTACACCTTC	CASKDRDGYGYTF
TRBV6-4	NA	NA	TRBJ2-3	TGTGCCAGCAGTGACAGAGCTAGCACAGATACGCAGTATTTT	CASSDRASTDTQYF
TRBV7-3	NA	NA	TRBJ1-6	TGTGCCAGCAGCTTAACGGGACTTAATTCACCCCTCCACTTT	CASSLTGLNSPLHF
TRBV5-6	NA	once	TRBJ1-2	TGTGCCAGCAGCGGCCTTGGGTATGGCTACACCTTC	CASSGLGYGYTF
TRBV6-1	NA	NA	TRBJ1-5	TGTGCCAGCAGTTATACAGGGAGCAATCAGCCCCAGCATTTT	CASSYTGSNQPQHF
TRBV30	TRBD2	NA	TRBJ2-7	TGTGCCTGCCAGGGACTAGCGATGGAGCAGTACTTC	CACQGLAMEQYF
TRBV6-1	TRBD1	NA	TRBJ1-2	TGTGCCAGCACCCAGACCGGGACAGGGGGCGATGGCTACACCTTC	CASTQTGTGGDGYTF
TRBV13	NA	once	TRBJ2-2	TGTGCCAGCAGCGCCACGGGGGACACGAACACCGGGGAGCTGTTTTTT	CASSATGDTNTGELFF
TRBV9	TRBD1	NA	TRBJ1-3	TGTGCCAGCAGCGCGGGACAGGGCTTTGCTGGAAACACCATATATTTT	CASSAGQGFAGNTIYF
TRBV4-3	NA	NA	TRBJ2-1	TGCGCCAGCAGCCAAGTGGCTCAGGGAAAGGAGCAGTTCTTC	CASSQVAQGKEQFF
TRBV19	TRBD1	NA	TRBJ2-7	TGTGCCAGTAGTATACGACAGGGGAGGCACGAGCAGTACTTC	CASSIRQGRHEQYF
TRBV9	NA	NA	TRBJ2-1	TGTGCCAGCAGCCTTACCCGGGGTGAGCAGTTCTTC	CASSLTRGEQFF
TRBV28	TRBD1	NA	TRBJ1-1	TGTGCCAGCAGTTTAGGGACAGAACTGAACACTGAAGCTTTCTTT	CASSLGTELNTEAFF
TRBV27	NA	NA	TRBJ1-5	TGTGCCAGCAGGCTCAGCAATAGCAATCAGCCCCAGCATTTT	CASRLSNSNQPQHF
TRBV4-2	TRBD2	NA	TRBJ2-7	TGTGCCAGCAGCCAAGAACTAGCGGGGGCCTACGAGCAGTACTTC	CASSQELAGAYEQYF
TRBV4-3	NA	once	TRBJ1-2	TGCGCCAGCAGCCAAGCAAGCGGCCTCTATGGCTACACCTTC	CASSQASGLYGYTF
TRBV11-3	NA	NA	TRBJ1-2	TGTGCCAGCAGCTTAAGGGGTTTTGGCTACACCTTC	CASSLRGFGYTF
TRBV11-1	NA	NA	TRBJ2-3	TGTGCCAGCAGCCTCTTGGTGAGGGTCCCAGATACGCAGTATTTT	CASSLLVRVPDTQYF
TRBV7-2	TRBD1	NA	TRBJ1-5	TGTGCCAGCTCCCCAGGGGGAGTTCCAGTTGGTCAGCCCCAGCATTTT	CASSPGGVPVGQPQHF
TRBV19	TRBD1	NA	TRBJ2-3	TGTGCCAGTACCCCCGGGACAGGACTCACAGATACGCAGTATTTT	CASTPGTGLTDTQYF
TRBV10-3	TRBD1	NA	TRBJ1-1	TGTGCCATCAGTGGGGTGGACAGGGGAACTGAAGCTTTCTTT	CAISGVDRGTEAFF
TRBV28	TRBD1	NA	TRBJ1-4	TGTGCCAGCGGTACCCCGCCGGGACAGGGGAGAGAAAAACTGTTTTTT	CASGTPPGQGREKLFF
TRBV7-8	NA	NA	TRBJ2-2	TGTGCCAGCAGCTTAGCAACAGATAACACCGGGGAGCTGTTTTTT	CASSLATDNTGELFF
TRBV5-4	NA	NA	TRBJ2-5	TGTGCCAGCAGCTTGACATTTCAAGAGACCCAGTACTTC	CASSLTFQETQYF
TRBV7-3	TRBD1	NA	TRBJ1-2	TGTGCCAGCAGCTCCCCAGGGGGGGAGGGCTACACCTTC	CASSSPGGEGYTF
TRBV15	NA	NA	TRBJ2-6	TGTGCCACCAGCAGAAGTATTTCTGGGGCCAACGTCCTGACTTTC	CATSRSISGANVLTF
TRBV7-9	NA	NA	TRBJ2-7	TGTGCCAGCAGCTCACCTCCGGGACGGATATCCTACGAGCAGTACTTC	CASSSPPGRISYEQYF
TRBV19	TRBD1	NA	TRBJ1-2	TGTGCCAGTAGGGCGACAGGGGCCGACTATGGCTACACCTTC	CASRATGADYGYTF